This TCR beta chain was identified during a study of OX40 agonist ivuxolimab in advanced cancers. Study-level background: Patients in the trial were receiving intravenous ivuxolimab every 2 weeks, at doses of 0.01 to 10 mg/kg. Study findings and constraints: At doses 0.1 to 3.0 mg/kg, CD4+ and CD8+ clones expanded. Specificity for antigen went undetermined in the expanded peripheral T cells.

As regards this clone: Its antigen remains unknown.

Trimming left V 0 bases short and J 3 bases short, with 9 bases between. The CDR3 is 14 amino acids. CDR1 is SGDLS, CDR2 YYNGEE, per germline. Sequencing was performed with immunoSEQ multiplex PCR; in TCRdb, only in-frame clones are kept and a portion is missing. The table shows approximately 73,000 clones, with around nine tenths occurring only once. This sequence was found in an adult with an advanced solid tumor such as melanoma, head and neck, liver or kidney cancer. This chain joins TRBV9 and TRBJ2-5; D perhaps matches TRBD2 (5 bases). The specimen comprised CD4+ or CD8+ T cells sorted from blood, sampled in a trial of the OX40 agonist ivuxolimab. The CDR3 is CASSVEAAEETQYF. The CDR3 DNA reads TGTGCCAGCAGCGTAGAGGCAGCGGAAGAGACCCAGTACTTC.